These 24 T cell receptor beta chains originate from one sample sequenced in a study of cytomegalovirus exposure and HLA in healthy donors. With 60 Vbeta and 13 Jbeta primers, the PCR was carried out. The method was immunoSEQ multiplex PCR; TCRdb's version includes in-frame clones alone and lacks a portion of them. The sample table includes approximately 130,000 clones. Sequenced: PBMCs. These receptor sequences come from a woman aged 60-75 years in good health and CMV-seronegative.

The chain carries TRBV18 and TRBJ2-5, with 9 bases identical to TRBD1. The V gene end was trimmed by 3 bases and the J gene end by 4 bases; junction bases not matched to a gene: 3. The germline V gene has CDR1 KGHSH and CDR2 LQKENI. The CDR3 is made up of 14 amino acids. CDR3 protein: CASSPGQGIETQYF. CDR3 DNA: TGTGCCAGCTCACCGGGACAGGGAATAGAGACCCAGTACTTC.

V is TRBV6-1 and J is TRBJ2-5; TRBD2 matches 7 bases. The length of the CDR3 is 13 residues. The V segment lost 8 bases and the J segment 3 bases; nucleotides outside the gene matches: 6. Looked up from germline, CDR1 is MNHNS and CDR2 is SASEGT. The CDR3 sequence is CASRMGGKETQYF. Here the CDR3 DNA reads TGTGCCAGCCGTATGGGAGGGAAAGAGACCCAGTACTTC.

V usage is TRBV27 and J usage is TRBJ2-7; TRBD1 aligns across 7 bases. The CDR3 is 12 amino acids. The germline V gene has CDR1 MNHEY and CDR2 SMNVEV (reference sequence). The ends lost 8 bases at V and 9 bases at J; junction bases unmatched: 10. The CDR3 here is CASGPQGELQYF. The CDR3 bases are TGTGCCAGCGGACCTCAGGGGGAATTGCAGTACTTC.

The chain joins TRBV19 to TRBJ1-5; 7 positions match TRBD1. CDR1 is LNHDA, CDR2 SQIVND, per germline (reference sequence). J was trimmed by 6 bases and V by 5 bases; bases with no gene match: 7. The CDR3 extends over 14 amino acids. The CDR3 sequence: CASSFPGGSQPQHF. The DNA of the CDR3 is TGTGCCAGTAGTTTCCCAGGGGGAAGTCAGCCCCAGCATTTT.

V and J are TRBV28 and TRBJ2-3; no clear D gene. Trimming shortened V by 5 bases and J by 4 bases, and 4 bases separated the two germline ends. The CDR3 covers 11 residues. The germline V gene encodes CDR1 MDHEN and CDR2 SYDVKM. The chain's CDR3 is CASSKPDTQYF. DNA for the CDR3: TGTGCCAGCAGTAAGCCAGATACGCAGTATTTT.

The chain recombines TRBV27 with TRBJ2-7; weak D call: TRBD1 (6 bases). The V gene's germline CDR1 is MNHEY and CDR2 SMNVEV (reference sequence). The CDR3 runs 15 residues. Between the trimmed V and J ends, which lost 8 bases and 3 bases, there was a span of 20 bases. The CDR3 bases are TGTGCCAGCGCCCTGGCAGGGGCACTTAACTACGAGCAGTACTTC. Residues: CASALAGALNYEQYF.

The V call is TRBV2, the J call TRBJ1-5; D is uncertain. The CDR3 extends over 13 amino acids. Germline assignment: CDR1 SNHLY and CDR2 FYNNEI. V was clipped by 3 bases and J by 0 bases, with 3 bases between them. CDR3 sequence: CASSDNSNQPQHF. The CDR3 nucleotides are TGTGCCAGCAGTGACAATAGCAATCAGCCCCAGCATTTT.

The CDR3 region has the DNA TGTGCCAGCTCACCACGCCGACAGGGACAGAACACTGAAGCTTTCTTT. It codes for CASSPRRQGQNTEAFF. The chain combines TRBV18 with TRBJ1-1; 7 bases are a match to TRBD1. The CDR3 is 16 amino acids. The junction had 6 bases not matched to a gene; V was cut back by 1 base and J by 1 base. Germline values: CDR1 KGHSH, CDR2 LQKENI.

The CDR3 sequence is CASSLQRGPYNEQFF. The CDR3 DNA sequence: TGTGCCAGCAGCTTACAGCGGGGGCCTTACAATGAGCAGTTCTTC. This sequence joins TRBV7-3 and TRBJ2-1, with 8 bases lining up with TRBD2. Germline-derived CDR1 and CDR2 are SGHTA and FQGTGA. This CDR3 has 15 residues. After removal of 2 bases from V and 4 bases from J, the junction contained 4 bases not matched to a gene.

The chain employs TRBV5-4 and TRBJ2-7, with no clear D. The CDR3 is 13 amino acids. The germline V and J ends were trimmed by 2 bases and 6 bases, with 12 bases remaining between them. Germline V gives CDR1 SGHNT, CDR2 YYREEE (reference sequence). The chain's CDR3 is CASSFETPGEQYF. Here the CDR3 DNA reads TGTGCCAGCAGCTTCGAGACTCCTGGCGAGCAGTACTTC.

This rearrangement joins TRBV29-1 to TRBJ1-1; no clear D gene. The germline V and J ends were trimmed by 5 bases and 3 bases, with 10 bases remaining between them. CDR3 length: 12 residues. Per germline, CDR1 SQVTM and CDR2 ANQGSEA. This CDR3 reads CSVSRVDTEAFF. The CDR3 bases are TGCAGCGTTTCCCGGGTGGACACTGAAGCTTTCTTT.

The genes are TRBV5-1 and TRBJ2-3; D is unresolved. The CDR3 is made up of 17 amino acids. The germline V gene has CDR1 SGHRS and CDR2 YFSETQ. Trimming shortened V by 0 bases and J by 1 base, and 15 bases separated the two germline ends. The CDR3 sequence is CASSLGYGLVGTDTQYF. As DNA, the CDR3 is TGCGCCAGCAGCTTGGGTTACGGCCTAGTCGGCACAGATACGCAGTATTTT.

The chain carries TRBV11-2 and TRBJ2-1; 7 nucleotides agree with TRBD2. Germline CDR1 and CDR2: SGHAT and FQNNGV. The CDR3 extends over 16 amino acids. V lost 1 base, J lost 7 bases, and 10 bases stayed unmatched. CDR3 in DNA: TGTGCCAGCAGCTTAGTCAACATGCAGGGAGGGAATGAGCAGTTCTTC. This translates into CASSLVNMQGGNEQFF.

The V call is TRBV10-3, the J call TRBJ2-3; the match to TRBD2 covers 8 bases. V shed 5 bases, J shed 5 bases, and the junction held 12 bases outside the gene matches. This CDR3 has 16 residues. The germline gives CDR1 ENHRY, CDR2 SYGVKD. This chain's CDR3 is CAISPEWGREGDTQYF. CDR3 nucleotides: TGTGCCATCAGTCCAGAGTGGGGCCGGGAGGGAGATACGCAGTATTTT.

The genes are TRBV7-3 and TRBJ2-2, with 8 bases matching TRBD2. The CDR3 has 15 residues. Germline CDR1 and CDR2: SGHTA and FQGTGA. V lost 2 bases and J lost 5; bases outside the gene matches: 4. The CDR3 DNA is TGTGCCAGCAGCTTAGGGCGGGAGGTTACCGGGGAGCTGTTTTTT. Its translation: CASSLGREVTGELFF.

This chain joins TRBV7-9 and TRBJ2-7; 10 bases line up with TRBD2. Germline-derived CDR1 and CDR2 are SEHNR and FQNEAQ (reference sequence). The length of the CDR3 is 15 residues. V was pared by 5 bases and J by 6 bases, with 10 bases of the junction left unmatched. The CDR3 nucleotides are TGTGCCAGCAGCCGCTCGAGCGGGGGGGCTGGCGAGCAGTACTTC. Residues: CASSRSSGGAGEQYF.

The chain links TRBV2 to TRBJ2-7; D may be TRBD1 (5 bases). This CDR3 has 14 residues. CDR1 and CDR2 (germline): SNHLY, FYNNEI. Trimming cost V 1 base and J 5 bases, with 12 bases left between them. The CDR3 DNA follows: TGTGCCAGCAGTGAAGGCCCAGGGCTAGACGAGCAGTACTTC. Residues: CASSEGPGLDEQYF.

The chain employs TRBV28 and TRBJ2-7, with D tentatively TRBD2 (6 bases). The CDR3 covers 12 residues. The germline V and J ends were trimmed by 4 bases and 3 bases, with 7 bases remaining between them. Germline CDR1 is MDHEN and CDR2 is SYDVKM. The CDR3 DNA reads as TGTGCCAGCAGTTCCGGGGGCTACGAGCAGTACTTC. The encoded protein is CASSSGGYEQYF.

This chain links TRBV6-1 with TRBJ1-1; D is unresolved. This CDR3 spans 15 amino acids. Deletions cut 2 bases from V and 2 bases from J, with 12 bases between. The germline V gene has CDR1 MNHNS and CDR2 SASEGT. The CDR3 nucleotides read TGTGCCAGCAGTGAAAATGGGGAGTCTAACACTGAAGCTTTCTTT. The encoded protein is CASSENGESNTEAFF.

The V and J genes are TRBV7-3 and TRBJ2-1; a possible D gene is TRBD2 (5 bases). The CDR3 loop spans 15 amino acids. V lost 2 bases to trimming and J lost 2 bases, with 10 bases between them. The V gene's germline CDR1 is SGHTA and CDR2 FQGTGA. CDR3 residues: CASSLLASAYNEQFF. CDR3 sequence (DNA): TGTGCCAGCAGCTTACTAGCTTCAGCCTACAATGAGCAGTTCTTC.

The chain couples TRBV28 to TRBJ1-2; D might be TRBD1 (6 bases). Germline assignment: CDR1 MDHEN and CDR2 SYDVKM. Trimming removed 3 bases at V and 2 bases at J, with 7 bases between. This CDR3 region has 13 residues. CDR3 nucleotides: TGTGCCAGCAGTTTGGACAGAAACTATGGCTACACCTTC. Translation gives CASSLDRNYGYTF.

This chain uses TRBV6-5 with TRBJ2-7; weak D call: TRBD1 (6 bases). The CDR3 is made up of 13 amino acids. Between the trimmed V and J ends, which lost 7 bases and 10 bases, there was a span of 20 bases. Germline CDR1 MNHEY, CDR2 SVGAGI. CDR3 nucleotide sequence: TGTGCCAGCAACACTCGGGGACAAATGGGCCAGTACTTC. Translating gives CASNTRGQMGQYF.

V gene TRBV5-6 combines with J gene TRBJ1-6; 7 bases match TRBD1. This CDR3 region has 15 residues. V shed 3 bases, J shed 8 bases, and the junction held 8 bases outside the gene matches. CDR1 and CDR2 from the germline V gene are SGHDT and YYEEEE. This CDR3 is CASSSRQGRDSPLHF. DNA for the CDR3: TGTGCCAGCAGCTCCCGACAGGGTCGGGATTCACCCCTCCACTTT.

V is TRBV28 and J is TRBJ1-6; a weak D match, TRBD1 (5 bases). The V end lost 3 bases, the J end lost 1 base, and 7 bases lay between the germline ends. Germline V gene data show CDR1 as MDHEN and CDR2 as SYDVKM. The CDR3 totals 15 residues. The CDR3 region has the DNA TGTGCCAGCAGTTTCGGGGGATCCTATAATTCACCCCTCCACTTT. Amino acid sequence: CASSFGGSYNSPLHF. Full variable domain (missing parts from reference TRBV28 and TRBJ1-6): DVKVTQSSRYLVKRTGEKVFLECVQDMDHENMFWYRQDPGLGLRLIYFSYDVKMKEKGDIPEGYSVSREKKERFSLILESASTNQTSMYLCASSFGGSYNSPLHFGNGTRLTVT.